Listed below are T cell receptor beta chains from one sample, sequenced in a study of blood T cell repertoires in COVID-19. TCRdb keeps only in-frame clones here, not all; method: immunoSEQ multiplex PCR. The sample yields about 210,000 clones, 80% to 90% seen once. Specimen: PBMCs or T cells enriched from blood (not recorded which). Receptors were obtained from a man in his thirties or forties who had recovered from COVID-19. Each CDR3 is given with its conserved first and last residue. Fields, in order: V gene, J gene, CDR3 protein.

TRBV5-1,TRBJ1-2,CASSLGTGEHGYTF
TRBV9,TRBJ1-2,CASSPGTGIWTF
TRBV27,TRBJ1-4,CASSSAGPTREKLFF
TRBV10-3,TRBJ2-2,CAISGIAGGYTGELFF
TRBV15,TRBJ2-2,CATSGRTSGNTGELFF
TRBV7-9,TRBJ2-7,CASSLLYEQYF
TRBV5-4,TRBJ2-2,CASSDGTGVGTGELFF
TRBV27,TRBJ1-2,CASSPTHRGRIHGYTF
TRBV6-6,TRBJ1-6,CASKPGVENSPLHF
TRBV7-9,TRBJ2-7,CASSFASGDPYEQYF
TRBV19,TRBJ2-1,CASTIQTGTGMHEQFF
TRBV30,TRBJ1-2,CAWSVTGLYYGYTF
TRBV19,TRBJ1-5,CASSKVQGIGNQPQHF
TRBV9,TRBJ2-1,CASSGDRSSYNEQFF
TRBV9,TRBJ1-1,CASSVAGGGEAFF
TRBV5-1,TRBJ1-1,CASSSLAGMNTEAFF
TRBV27,TRBJ2-6,CASSLLAGSGANVLTF
TRBV30,TRBJ2-3,CAWSAAGQGYTDTQYF
TRBV5-1,TRBJ1-1,CASSSGTGDTEAFF
TRBV9,TRBJ1-1,CASSATRGLTEAFF
TRBV10-3,TRBJ1-2,CAISEPDRGRGGYTF
TRBV30,TRBJ1-5,CAWSSGGNQPQHF
TRBV11-2,TRBJ2-3,CASSLDPGGADTQYF
TRBV19,TRBJ2-3,CASSILAGGRDTQYF
TRBV12-3/TRBV12-4,TRBJ2-7,CASSYGFDEQYF
TRBV9,TRBJ2-7,CASSQRAQSYEQYF
TRBV5-1,TRBJ2-1,CASSPSGGTYNEQFF
TRBV6-4,TRBJ1-5,CASSPSYGGNQPQHF
TRBV11-3,TRBJ2-1,CASSTTGFISGEQFF
TRBV9,TRBJ1-1,CASSVAKTGVTEAFF
TRBV3-1/TRBV3-2,TRBJ2-7,CASSPWDLPYEQYF
TRBV5-1,TRBJ2-7,CASSLVSGVSYEQYF
TRBV28,TRBJ1-5,CASSPGTLYSNQPQHF
TRBV6-5,TRBJ2-7,CASSTLAGASWEQYF
TRBV28,TRBJ1-2,CASSLSAEYGYTF
TRBV4-1,TRBJ1-2,CASSQDTGPFYGYTF
TRBV15,TRBJ2-7,CATSRDTYEQYF
TRBV4-1,TRBJ1-5,CASSQVQLAGTGFQHF
TRBV28,TRBJ1-3,CASRLAGGGQAGNTIYF
TRBV9,TRBJ1-1,CASSVDGTENTEAFF
TRBV4-3,TRBJ2-5,CASSQDTLEEETQYF
TRBV30,TRBJ2-7,CAWRDTGGGYEQYF
TRBV2,TRBJ2-7,CASSVSGEQYF
TRBV18,TRBJ1-1,CASSPGRQVNTEAFF
TRBV5-5,TRBJ2-3,CASSLAPAAPTDTQYF
TRBV5-1,TRBJ2-2,CASSLGHLELTGELFF
TRBV30,TRBJ2-5,CAWSVQSGGAETQYF
TRBV18,TRBJ2-5,CASSPHTGGETQYF
TRBV5-4,TRBJ2-1,CASSLKAGGGNNEQFF
TRBV9,TRBJ2-3,CASSAPAGGFTDTQYF
TRBV5-4,TRBJ1-6,CASSPFNSPLHF
TRBV10-1,TRBJ2-2,CASSERDRGTGELFF